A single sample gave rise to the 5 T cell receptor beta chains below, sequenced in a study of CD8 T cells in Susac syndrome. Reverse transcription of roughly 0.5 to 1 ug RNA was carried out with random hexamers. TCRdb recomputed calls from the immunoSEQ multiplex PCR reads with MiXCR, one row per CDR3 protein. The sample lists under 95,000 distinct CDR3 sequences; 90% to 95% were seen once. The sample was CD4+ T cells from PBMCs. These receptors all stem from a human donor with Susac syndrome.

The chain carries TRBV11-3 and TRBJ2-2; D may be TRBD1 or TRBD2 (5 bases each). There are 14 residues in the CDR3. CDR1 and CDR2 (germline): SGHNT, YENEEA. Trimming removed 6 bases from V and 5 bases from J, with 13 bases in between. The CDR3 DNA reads TGTGCCAGCAGTTTGGGACGGATGACCGGGGAGCTGTTTTTT. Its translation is CASSLGRMTGELFF.

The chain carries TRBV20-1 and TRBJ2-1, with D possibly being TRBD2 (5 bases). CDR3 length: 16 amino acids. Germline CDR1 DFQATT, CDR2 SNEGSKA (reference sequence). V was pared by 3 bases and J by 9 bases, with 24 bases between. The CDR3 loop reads CSASKGRGGYIGEQFF. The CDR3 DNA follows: TGCAGTGCTAGTAAGGGCAGAGGCGGGTACATCGGTGAGCAGTTCTTC.

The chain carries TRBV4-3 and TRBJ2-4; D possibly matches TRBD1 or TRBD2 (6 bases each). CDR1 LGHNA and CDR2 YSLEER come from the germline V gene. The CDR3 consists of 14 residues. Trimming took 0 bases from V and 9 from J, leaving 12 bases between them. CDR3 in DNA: TGCGCCAGCAGCCAAGAAAGGGGGGTGAGCATTCAGTACTTC. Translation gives CASSQERGVSIQYF.

The CDR3 DNA sequence: TGTGCCAGCAGTTTACTTTCCCAGGGGCAGCCCCAGCATTTT. Protein sequence: CASSLLSQGQPQHF. The rearrangement links TRBV12-3 or TRBV12-4 to TRBJ1-5; D possibly corresponds to TRBD1 (6 bases). The CDR3 length is 14 residues. Deletions cut 2 bases from V and 7 bases from J, with 12 bases between.

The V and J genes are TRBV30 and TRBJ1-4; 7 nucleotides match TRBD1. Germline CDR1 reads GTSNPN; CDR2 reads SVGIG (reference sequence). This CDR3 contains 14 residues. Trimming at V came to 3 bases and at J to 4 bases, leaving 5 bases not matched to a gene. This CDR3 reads CAWSAGQRNEKLFF. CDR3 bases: TGTGCCTGGAGCGCGGGACAGCGTAATGAAAAACTGTTTTTT.